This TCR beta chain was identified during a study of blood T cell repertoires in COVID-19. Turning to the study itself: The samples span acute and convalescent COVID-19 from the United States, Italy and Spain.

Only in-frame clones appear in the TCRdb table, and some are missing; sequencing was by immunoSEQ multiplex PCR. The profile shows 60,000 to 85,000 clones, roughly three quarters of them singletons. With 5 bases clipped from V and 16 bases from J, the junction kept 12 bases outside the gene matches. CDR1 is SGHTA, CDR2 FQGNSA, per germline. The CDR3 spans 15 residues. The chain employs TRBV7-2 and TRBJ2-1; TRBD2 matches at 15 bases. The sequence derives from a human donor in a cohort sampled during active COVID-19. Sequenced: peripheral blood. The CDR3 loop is CASSPVPGLAGGRFF. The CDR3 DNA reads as TGTGCCAGCAGCCCCGTACCGGGACTAGCGGGAGGTCGTTTCTTC.